This T cell receptor (beta chain) derives from a study of cytomegalovirus exposure and HLA in healthy donors. Broader study findings: TCR beta V segments were, for the most part, productive about 87% or about 30% of the time in an earlier analysis. A further, later analysis showed that HLA-associated TCR beta chains (compared with equally common others) were more clonally expanded.

At collection, donors were nominally healthy, but unrecorded immune exposures were probable. To note about this clone: The antigen is unknown.

Researchers ran the PCR with 60 Vbeta and 13 Jbeta primers. Only in-frame clones appear in the TCRdb table, and some are missing; sequencing was by immunoSEQ multiplex PCR. The profile covers more than 90,000 clones, with 70% to 80% appearing a single time and about 9.9% taken by the ten largest. V lost 4 bases, J lost 7 bases, and 13 bases stayed unmatched. The length of the CDR3 is 17 residues. Germline CDR1 and CDR2: LGHNA and YSLEER. The chain uses TRBV4-3 and TRBJ2-2, with 9 bases identical to TRBD2. This TCR was sampled from a woman aged 50 to 60 in good health and CMV-seropositive. The sequenced sample consisted of PBMCs. The CDR3 region has the DNA TGCGCCAGCAGCCTTGAGTTAGGGCCTAGCGGGAACGGGGAGCTGTTTTTT. This gives the protein CASSLELGPSGNGELFF.